A selection of T cell receptor beta chains follows, all from one sample in a study of blood T cell repertoires in COVID-19. Only in-frame clones appear in the TCRdb table, and some are missing; sequencing was by immunoSEQ multiplex PCR. The table records about 270,000 clones, approximately 80% of them present only once. The sample was peripheral blood. These receptors came from a woman aged 45-60 years with active or convalescent COVID-19. Both conserved end residues are part of each CDR3. D genes are given only for firm matches. Expanded clones get a size class; other rows say once, few or many, or leave the size out.

CDR3 DNA,CDR3 protein,J gene,D gene,V gene,clone size
TGCACCAGCAGCCAAGACGGGACTAGCGGCCCCTACGAGCAGTACTTC,CTSSQDGTSGPYEQYF,TRBJ2-7,NA,TRBV1,NA
TGTGCCAGCAGCTGCGGACAGGCTAACTATGGCTACACCTTC,CASSCGQANYGYTF,TRBJ1-2,TRBD1,TRBV6-6,NA
TGTGCCAGCAGCCGAAGGTTCGGAGCATACGAGCAGTACTTC,CASSRRFGAYEQYF,TRBJ2-7,NA,TRBV14,many
TGCGCCAGCAGCCAAGAGACTAGCGGGAGATCCTACCAGTTCTTC,CASSQETSGRSYQFF,TRBJ2-1,TRBD2,TRBV4-1,NA
TGTGCCAGCAGCGGGAGGCGGACGACCGGGGAGCTGTTTTTT,CASSGRRTTGELFF,TRBJ2-2,TRBD2,TRBV27,NA
TGTGCCAGCAGCCGAACCCTGACAGGGAGGATCTATTCACCCCTCCACTTT,CASSRTLTGRIYSPLHF,TRBJ1-6,TRBD1,TRBV6-6,NA
TGTGCCAGCTCACCTGGTGACAGGTGGAGTTCACCCCTCCACTTT,CASSPGDRWSSPLHF,TRBJ1-6,NA,TRBV18,NA
TGTGCCAGCAGCTTAGCTTCGGGGTTATCTGAGCAGTTCTTC,CASSLASGLSEQFF,TRBJ2-1,NA,TRBV7-9,NA
TGTGCCAGCAGCTTAGGTCGGGGGGCAAGAATAGATACGCAGTATTTT,CASSLGRGARIDTQYF,TRBJ2-3,NA,TRBV7-9,NA
TGTGCCAGCAGTCATCCTTCGGGTGGAACCCCCTCCTACAATGAGCAGTTCTTC,CASSHPSGGTPSYNEQFF,TRBJ2-1,NA,TRBV5-4,NA
TGTGCCAGCAGTTACCGTGGCAGAATCACCGGGGAGCTGTTTTTT,CASSYRGRITGELFF,TRBJ2-2,NA,TRBV6-2/TRBV6-3,NA
TGTGCCAGTAGTGTCCAGGGATCGAATAATTCACCCCTCCACTTT,CASSVQGSNNSPLHF,TRBJ1-6,NA,TRBV19,NA
TGTGCCAGCTCACCCCGGACTAGCGGCGCCTACAATGAGCAGTTCTTC,CASSPRTSGAYNEQFF,TRBJ2-1,TRBD2,TRBV18,NA
TGTGCCAGCAGTTCGTTCGGGATCTTGGGCACTGAAGCTTTCTTT,CASSSFGILGTEAFF,TRBJ1-1,NA,TRBV28,NA
TGTGCCAGTAGGACTAGCGGGAGGGCCCGAGAGACCCAGTACTTC,CASRTSGRARETQYF,TRBJ2-5,TRBD2,TRBV6-6,NA
TGTGCCAGTAGTATGAACAGGGCGGAGGATCAGCCCCAGCATTTT,CASSMNRAEDQPQHF,TRBJ1-5,NA,TRBV19,NA
TGTGCCAGCAGCCCGGGACAGGGTTACAATACGCAGTATTTT,CASSPGQGYNTQYF,TRBJ2-3,TRBD1,TRBV27,NA
TGCGCCAGCAGCCTACACGACAGAGGTTCCGGGACTGACCGCTACGAGCAGTACTTC,CASSLHDRGSGTDRYEQYF,TRBJ2-7,NA,TRBV5-1,NA
TGCGCCAGCAGCCTCACAGGGGATACTGAAGCTTTCTTT,CASSLTGDTEAFF,TRBJ1-1,TRBD1,TRBV5-1,NA
TGTGCCAGTAGTCCACAGGGTTTCCAGCGGGAGGGCCGAGAGACCCAGTACTTC,CASSPQGFQREGRETQYF,TRBJ2-5,TRBD2,TRBV19,NA